This T cell receptor (beta chain) came from a study of T cell clonality in common variable immunodeficiency. A few counts support this clone. Its antigen remains unidentified. The read ends 3 residues early relative to the CDR3; the germline J gene fills the gap. Notes on the study in general: The cause of increased CVID clonality remains unclear without subpopulation sequencing. Reportedly, TCR beta sequences from common variable immunodeficiency showed fewer deletions and N-nucleotide insertions.

Some clones are missing from TCRdb's copy, which holds only in-frame ones; the method was immunoSEQ multiplex PCR. The table lists some 16,000 clones, no singletons, with approximately 14% in the top ten. CDR1 SNHLY and CDR2 FYNNEI come from the germline V gene. This CDR3 spans 15 amino acids. Reduced serum IgG, IgA and/or IgM plus specific antibody deficiency defined CVID. Patients and controls were mostly of Caucasian heritage. Sequencing was done on a sample of peripheral blood mononuclear cells. This clonotype was sampled from a human donor with common variable immunodeficiency. The chain employs TRBV2 and TRBJ2-5, with 8 bases identical to TRBD1. Incomplete CDR3 DNA: TGTGCCAGCAGCTCCGGGACAGGTGGAGGCCGAACC. This codes for CASSSGTGGGRT. In full, the CDR3 reads CASSSGTGGGRTQYF.